The sequence of this T cell receptor beta chain was determined in a study of T-cell reconstitution after alpha-beta-depleted transplantation in children. This clonotype was picked up many times. CDR1 and CDR2 (germline): DFQATT, SNEGSKA (reference sequence). V gave up 6 bases and J gave up 5 bases; unmatched junction bases: 12. The CDR3 totals 14 residues. Researchers prepared the TCRbeta library using unique molecular identifiers, the study reports. TCRdb reprocessed the PCR reads via MiXCR and lists one record per CDR3 protein. The table shows approximately 200,000 distinct CDR3 sequences, with about 14% occurring only once.

The chain links TRBV20-1 to TRBJ2-5, with 7 positions matching TRBD2. This TCR came from a human donor who donated a stem cell graft to a child with acute lymphoblastic leukemia. The input for sequencing was PBMCs from the stem cell graft donor, taken from the stem cell graft. Written as DNA, the CDR3 is TGCAGTGCCCCCTCGGCGGGAGTGGAGGAGACCCAGTACTTC. Translation: CSAPSAGVEETQYF.